This T cell receptor (beta chain) came from a study of OX40 agonist ivuxolimab in advanced cancers. The CDR3 has 13 amino acids. Germline lookup yields CDR1 MGHRA and CDR2 YSYEKL. The germline V and J ends were trimmed by 2 bases and 3 bases, with 8 bases remaining between them. Generated by immunoSEQ multiplex PCR, the TCRdb table keeps only in-frame clones and is missing some. The sample has 37,000 or so clones, approximately 84% seen once; the top ten hold roughly a sixth. The sequence was collected from an adult with an advanced solid tumor such as melanoma, head and neck, liver or kidney cancer. J is TRBJ2-7 and V is TRBV4-1, with D unresolved. This material consisted of CD4+ or CD8+ T cells sorted from blood, taken in a trial of the OX40 agonist ivuxolimab. The CDR3 protein is CASSQLDDYEQYF. CDR3 in DNA: TGCGCCAGCAGCCAATTGGACGACTACGAGCAGTACTTC.